This entry lists 13 T cell receptor beta chains sequenced from one sample in a study of Tregs in tolerant kidney transplant recipients. Assay used: immunoSEQ multiplex PCR; TCRdb lists only in-frame clones, some missing. The sample yields roughly 20,000 clones, approximately 65% seen once. No cognate antigen is known for these TCRs. The sample taken for sequencing was Tregs from blood cultured with allogeneic cells. The receptors here all came from a human donor in good health.

This sequence joins TRBV10-2 and TRBJ2-7; D may match TRBD1 or TRBD2 (5 bases each). The CDR3 covers 15 residues. V gave up 7 bases and J gave up 3 bases, with 19 bases separating them. Germline-derived CDR1 and CDR2 are WSHSY and SAAADI. The CDR3 reads CASKLVSGPIYEQYF. The CDR3 region has the DNA TGCGCCAGCAAATTAGTCTCGGGACCAATCTACGAGCAGTACTTC.

This clone was recorded a few times. The chain carries TRBV19 and TRBJ1-2; D unresolved. V lost 8 bases, J lost 8 bases, and 18 bases lay in between. Germline CDR1 and CDR2: LNHDA and SQIVND (reference sequence). The CDR3 sequence is 13 residues long. CDR3 sequence (DNA): TGTGCCAGTTATGGACGGGCGCGTGGCGGCTACACCTTC. This translates into CASYGRARGGYTF. Variable domain in full (rest from reference TRBV19 and TRBJ1-2): DGGITQSPKYLFRKEGQNVTLSCEQNLNHDAMYWYRQDPGQGLRLIYYSQIVNDFQKGDIAEGYSVSREKKESFPLTVTSAQKNPTAFYLCASYGRARGGYTFGSGTRLTVV.

A few counts support this clone. The chain combines TRBV11-3 with TRBJ2-2; D is unresolved. The CDR3 consists of 14 residues. The ends were cut back, 1 base at V and 6 bases at J, with 9 bases in the middle. Germline V gene data show CDR1 as SGHNT and CDR2 as YENEEA. The DNA of the CDR3 is TGTGCCAGCAGCTTAGGTCCGATGTCCGGGGAGCTGTTTTTT. Translation: CASSLGPMSGELFF.

The CDR3 coding sequence is TGTGCCAGCAGCCCCTCATTTCGGGATACGCAGTATTTT. Translating gives CASSPSFRDTQYF. The chain has TRBV5-4 and TRBJ2-3, with D hard to call. V shed 4 bases and J shed 6 bases, with 12 bases lying between them. Germline V gene data show CDR1 as SGHNT and CDR2 as YYREEE (reference sequence). The CDR3 has 13 amino acids.

In this sample, this clone turned up once. J is TRBJ2-7 and V is TRBV10-2; perhaps TRBD1 as D (5 bases). V shed 8 bases and J shed 6 bases, with 23 bases lying between them. This CDR3 has 15 residues. Per germline, CDR1 WSHSY and CDR2 SAAADI. Written as DNA, the CDR3 is TGCGCCAGCGGATTACGGGCAGGGCCCCTGAGCGAGCAGTACTTC. Translated: CASGLRAGPLSEQYF.

The chain employs TRBV6-6 and TRBJ1-4; D call uncertain. The V and J ends lost 5 bases and 8 bases respectively, with 18 bases between them. The germline gives CDR1 MNHNY, CDR2 SVGAGI (reference sequence). The CDR3 length is 15 residues. CDR3 residues: CASSTAGVRNEKLFF. The CDR3 region has the DNA TGTGCCAGCAGTACCGCCGGGGTCCGGAACGAAAAACTGTTTTTT.

The chain is built from TRBV5-1 and TRBJ2-5; the D is unclear. Germline V gives CDR1 SGHRS, CDR2 YFSETQ. This CDR3 has 14 residues. Trimming stripped 2 bases from V and 6 bases from J, with 14 bases between. CDR3 nucleotide sequence: TGCGCCAGCAGCTTTGGACCGCCGAGTAAGACCCAGTACTTC. Its protein is CASSFGPPSKTQYF.

V is TRBV10-2 and J is TRBJ1-1; D is undetermined. Trimming removed 6 bases from V and 1 base from J, with 12 bases in between. In germline, CDR1 is WSHSY, CDR2 SAAADI. The CDR3 contains 14 residues. CDR3 residues: CASRVGVGNTEAFF. In DNA form, the CDR3 reads TGCGCCAGCAGGGTCGGAGTAGGGAACACTGAAGCTTTCTTT.

In its sample, this clone was seen a few times. The chain links TRBV19 to TRBJ1-5, with unresolved D. The CDR3 is 15 amino acids. Trimming removed 0 bases at V and 3 bases at J, with 9 bases between. Germline V gives CDR1 LNHDA, CDR2 SQIVND (reference sequence). This CDR3 is CASSIESTFNQPQHF. DNA for the CDR3: TGTGCCAGTAGTATAGAGTCCACGTTCAATCAGCCCCAGCATTTT.

The chain carries TRBV6-5 and TRBJ1-1; 7 bases are a match to TRBD1. V shed 0 bases, J shed 5 bases, and the junction held 3 bases outside the gene matches. Germline CDR1 reads MNHEY; CDR2 reads SVGAGI. CDR3 length equals 14 residues. The CDR3 DNA sequence: TGTGCCAGCAGTTACTCGGAGGGGGCGACTGAAGCTTTCTTT. This codes for CASSYSEGATEAFF.

The chain recombines TRBV28 with TRBJ1-2; no definite D call. V lost 4 bases and J lost 2, with 20 bases in between. This CDR3 contains 17 residues. CDR1 and CDR2 from the germline V gene are MDHEN and SYDVKM. As DNA, the CDR3 is TGTGCCAGCAGTTATCAACGAGCGGGTGCCCCAAACTATGGCTACACCTTC. Encoded protein: CASSYQRAGAPNYGYTF.

V is TRBV7-8 and J is TRBJ2-7; D gene uncertain. The CDR3 spans 13 residues. CDR1 SGHVS and CDR2 FQNEAQ come from the germline V gene. V was pared by 1 base and J by 2 bases, with 6 bases between. This chain's CDR3 is CASSLDRTYEQYF. The CDR3 DNA sequence: TGTGCCAGCAGCTTAGACAGAACCTACGAGCAGTACTTC.

This chain connects TRBV11-2 to TRBJ1-5; D uncertain. CDR3 length: 14 amino acids. Germline V gene data show CDR1 as SGHAT and CDR2 as FQNNGV. V shed 3 bases and J shed 2 bases, with 8 bases lying between them. In DNA, the CDR3 is TGTGCCAGCAGCTTTGCTGGGGGCAATCAGCCCCAGCATTTT. It specifies CASSFAGGNQPQHF.